This is a list of T cell receptor beta chains from one sample in a study of metastatic and nonmetastatic thyroid tumors. TCRdb called clones again from the PCR reads with MiXCR. The repertoire holds roughly 16,000 clones, with more than 20% as singletons. Specimen: tumor tissue. The receptors here all came from a male donor with papillary thyroid cancer or a benign thyroid nodule (not recorded which). Some clones in this sample may be carry-over from other donors' samples. CDR3s include the opening cysteine and the closing phenylalanine or tryptophan. A D gene is named only where the DNA matches it firmly. Clone size is given for some rows only: seen once, a few or many times, or a class if the clone is expanded.

. TRBJ2-7 TRBV6-1 TRBD2 TGTGCCACCCGGGACTATTCCTACGAGCAGTACTTC CATRDYSYEQYF
many TRBJ1-4 TRBV28 . TGTGCCAGCAGTTTCGCGTGGCCGAATGAAAAACTGTTTTTT CASSFAWPNEKLFF
medium-sized TRBJ2-1 TRBV20-1 . TGCAGTGCTAGAGATTTTCCGACGGCCTCATACAATGAGCAGTTCTTC CSARDFPTASYNEQFF
many TRBJ1-6 TRBV28 . TGTGCCAGCAACAGTCTGCCCTATAATTCACCCCTCCACTTT CASNSLPYNSPLHF
. TRBJ1-2 TRBV6-1 TRBD1 TGTGCCAGCAGTGTTAACAGGGGGCAGGGCTATGGCTACACCTTC CASSVNRGQGYGYTF
. TRBJ1-6 TRBV5-1 . TGCGCCAGCAGCCATGGACCGGGGACCTTTCTCTATAATTCACCCCTCCACTTT CASSHGPGTFLYNSPLHF
. TRBJ1-2 TRBV30 . TGTGCCTGGTGGGTGGGCACAGGATATCACTATGGCTACGCCTTC CAWWVGTGYHYGYAF
many TRBJ2-1 TRBV5-1 TRBD1 TGCGCCAGCAGCTTGGTGTTGACAGGGCGGAATGAGCAGTTCTTC CASSLVLTGRNEQFF
. TRBJ2-2 TRBV20-1 . TGCAGTGCTAGTATGGCGGCCGGCGAGCTGTTTTTT CSASMAAGELFF
few TRBJ2-1 TRBV20-1 TRBD2 TGCAGTGCTAGAGGGGTGAGTCTAGCGGGTGTCAATGAGCAGTTCTTC CSARGVSLAGVNEQFF
. TRBJ2-7 TRBV27 . TGTGCCAGCAGCTTGAGTGTTTTGTCTCCTCCCGAGCAGTACTTC CASSLSVLSPPEQYF
many TRBJ1-1 TRBV7-9 . TGTGCCAGCAGCTTCGCCCGGACGGGGAACACTGAAGCTTTCTTT CASSFARTGNTEAFF
many TRBJ2-1 TRBV6-4 TRBD2 TGTGCCAGCAGCCCCTCGGCGGGAGATCGCAATGAGCAGTTCTTC CASSPSAGDRNEQFF
many TRBJ1-1 TRBV6-5 . TGTGCCAGCAGTTACGGGGATCTAGTCACTTTGGCTTTCTTT CASSYGDLVTLAFF
. TRBJ2-1 TRBV6-1 . TGTGCCAGCAGCGTCACAGGGGAGGGCTACAATGAGCAGTTCTTC CASSVTGEGYNEQFF
many TRBJ2-3 TRBV5-1 . TGCGCCAGCAGCTTAAGAGATACGCAGTATTTT CASSLRDTQYF
. TRBJ2-7 TRBV20-1 . TGCAGTGCTAGGGACAAGGGGGTCCCCTACGAGCAGTACTTC CSARDKGVPYEQYF
few TRBJ2-2 TRBV6-1 . TGCGCGGCGGGGACCGGGGAGCTGTTTTTT CAAGTGELFF
few TRBJ2-2 TRBV15 . TGTGCCACCAGACCTTCGGGGGCGAACACCGGGGAGCTGTTTTTT CATRPSGANTGELFF
many TRBJ1-5 TRBV30 . TGTGCCTGGAGTGTACGGGGGGGGAGCGGCAATCAGCCCCAGCATTTT CAWSVRGGSGNQPQHF
medium-sized TRBJ2-7 TRBV12-3/TRBV12-4 TRBD1 TGTGCCAGCAGTACGACAGGGTCTAGTTCCTACGAGCAGTACTTC CASSTTGSSSYEQYF
medium-sized TRBJ1-3 TRBV6-1 . TGTGCCAGCAGTGAACTGGGGCGAAGCTCTGGAAACACCATATATTTT CASSELGRSSGNTIYF
few TRBJ2-7 TRBV6-6 TRBD1 TGTGCCAGCAGTTACTTCGCCGGGACAGGGGGCACCTACGAGCAGTACTTC CASSYFAGTGGTYEQYF
many TRBJ1-2 TRBV20-1 TRBD1 TGCAGTGCTAGAGATCAGGACAGGGGGCCTCGGGGCTACACCTTC CSARDQDRGPRGYTF
few TRBJ1-5 TRBV12-3/TRBV12-4 TRBD1 TGTGCCAGAACCGGGACAGGGCGAGGTCAGACCCAGCATTTT CARTGTGRGQTQHF
few TRBJ1-2 TRBV20-1 TRBD1 TGCAGTACAGGGGTAGATGGCTACACCTTC CSTGVDGYTF
many TRBJ2-5 TRBV7-2 . TGTGCCAGCAGCTTACAGGGTTTGGGGCCAGAGACCCAGTACTTC CASSLQGLGPETQYF
. TRBJ2-7 TRBV5-4 TRBD2 TGTGCCAGCATCTTGGTTGGCGGGGGGGCGTTTGAGCAGTACTTC CASILVGGGAFEQYF
few TRBJ2-7 TRBV12-3/TRBV12-4 . TGTGCCAGCAGTCGAGCTGACGCCGCCTACGAGCAGTACTTC CASSRADAAYEQYF
. TRBJ1-1 TRBV20-1 TRBD1 TGCAGTGCTACACCCGGGACAGCCGACAACACTGAAGCTTTCTTT CSATPGTADNTEAFF
many TRBJ1-5 TRBV20-1 . TGCAGTGCCCCCCTTGGGGGGCTATATCAGCCCCAGCATTTT CSAPLGGLYQPQHF
. TRBJ1-2 TRBV29-1 . TGCAGCGTTGAAGGCCAGGGAGGCTATGGCTACACCTTC CSVEGQGGYGYTF